Each of the 10 T cell receptor beta chains below was sequenced from the same sample in a study of blood T cell repertoires in COVID-19. The repertoire was sequenced with immunoSEQ multiplex PCR; TCRdb's copy has only in-frame clones and lacks some. The sample lists tens of thousands of clones; approximately 80% were seen once. The material sequenced was peripheral blood. These receptors originate from a woman aged 70-85 years with acute or convalescent COVID-19.

V usage is TRBV2 and J usage is TRBJ2-3; TRBD1 matches at 9 bases. The CDR3 is made up of 14 amino acids. J lost 2 bases, V lost 7 bases, and 4 bases had no gene match. Germline CDR1 SNHLY, CDR2 FYNNEI. CDR3 DNA sequence: TGTGCCAGCACAGGACAGGGGTACACAGATACGCAGTATTTT. Translation: CASTGQGYTDTQYF. The complete variable domain, with remaining parts taken from reference TRBV2 and TRBJ2-3, reads EPEVTQTPSHQVTQMGQEVILRCVPISNHLYFYWYRQILGQKVEFLVSFYNNEISEKSEIFDDQFSVERPDGSNFTLKIRSTKLEDSAMYFCASTGQGYTDTQYFGPGTRLTVL.

V is TRBV6-2 or TRBV6-3 and J is TRBJ2-3; 7 bases map to TRBD2. The CDR3 has 13 residues. Trimming removed 6 bases from V and 6 bases from J; junction bases left unmatched: 6. CDR1 and CDR2 (germline): MNHEY, SVGEGT. CDR3 amino acids: CASSIQGGDTQYF. CDR3 DNA sequence: TGTGCCAGCAGCATCCAGGGAGGGGATACGCAGTATTTT.

The chain employs TRBV7-6 and TRBJ1-5; TRBD1 agrees at 8 bases. V lost 1 base, J lost 5 bases, and 4 bases stayed unmatched. Germline-derived CDR1 and CDR2 are SGHVS and FNYEAQ. The CDR3 totals 15 residues. This CDR3 reads CASSLGAGGYQPQHF. The DNA for the CDR3 is TGTGCCAGCAGCTTAGGTGCAGGGGGCTATCAGCCCCAGCATTTT.

The J gene is TRBJ2-2, the V gene TRBV10-1, with 9 nucleotides matching TRBD1. The V segment lost 3 bases and the J segment 5 bases; nucleotides outside the gene matches: 10. CDR3 length: 17 amino acids. CDR1 and CDR2 (germline): WNHNN, SYGVQD (reference sequence). This CDR3 is CASSDPGTGIRTGELFF. The CDR3 nucleotides read TGCGCCAGCAGTGACCCCGGGACAGGGATTAGGACCGGGGAGCTGTTTTTT.

The V gene is TRBV5-1, the J gene TRBJ2-7, with 7 nucleotides matching TRBD1. This CDR3 has 15 residues. V dropped 4 bases and J dropped 3; count of bases not matched to a gene: 10. The germline V gene has CDR1 SGHRS and CDR2 YFSETQ. CDR3 coding DNA: TGCGCCAGCAGCCCAGGGGACAGAGACCTCTACGAGCAGTACTTC. Residues: CASSPGDRDLYEQYF.

This clone was counted a few times. The chain recombines TRBV27 with TRBJ1-2, with D hard to call. In germline, CDR1 is MNHEY, CDR2 SMNVEV (reference sequence). The length of the CDR3 is 13 residues. V was trimmed by 5 bases and J by 8 bases, leaving 15 bases between them. CDR3 protein: CASSELAGEGYTF. The CDR3 bases are TGTGCCAGCAGTGAGCTGGCAGGCGAAGGCTACACCTTC.

The chain combines TRBV6-6 with TRBJ1-2; maybe TRBD1 (6 bases). This CDR3 is 11 amino acids long. V was pared by 7 bases and J by 8 bases, with 11 bases between. CDR1 and CDR2 from the germline V gene are MNHNY and SVGAGI (reference sequence). CDR3 DNA sequence: TGTGCCAGCAAAAGGGGGGGAGGCTACACCTTC. Translating gives CASKRGGGYTF.

V is TRBV5-6 and J is TRBJ2-1; D is possibly TRBD2 (6 bases). This CDR3 has 15 residues. V lost 0 bases and J lost 7, with 14 bases in between. Germline V CDR1 and CDR2: SGHDT, YYEEEE. The CDR3 loop reads CASSLEGGTRNEQFF. In nucleotides, the CDR3 is TGTGCCAGCAGCTTGGAGGGAGGAACTAGGAATGAGCAGTTCTTC.

This clone has a single count. The chain recombines TRBV11-2 with TRBJ1-5, with a possible D match to TRBD1 (5 bases). The CDR3 loop spans 15 amino acids. The V and J ends lost 1 base and 1 base respectively, with 8 bases between them. Germline-derived CDR1 and CDR2 are SGHAT and FQNNGV. The CDR3 sequence: CASSLAGGSNQPQHF. The CDR3 DNA reads TGTGCCAGCAGCTTAGCGGGGGGGAGCAATCAGCCCCAGCATTTT.

The CDR3 here is CASKDRDKVYGYTF. The CDR3 bases are TGTGCCAGTAAAGACCGGGACAAGGTCTATGGCTACACCTTC. This chain joins TRBV19 and TRBJ1-2; D possibly corresponds to TRBD1 (6 bases). CDR1 and CDR2 from the germline V gene are LNHDA and SQIVND (reference sequence). The V gene lost 7 bases and the J gene lost 4 bases, with 16 bases spanning the gap. CDR3 size: 14 residues.